The next 19 T cell receptor beta chains were all read from a single sample in a study of cytomegalovirus exposure and HLA in healthy donors. The PCR made use of 60 Vbeta and 13 Jbeta primers. Some clones are missing from TCRdb's copy, which holds only in-frame ones; the method was immunoSEQ multiplex PCR. The sample includes some 130,000 clones, approximately 78% of them seen just once. The sample consisted of PBMCs. These TCRs come from a human donor in good health.

This clone was picked up a small number of times. The gene calls are TRBV4-3 and TRBJ2-7; no reliable D call. V was pared by 1 base and J by 3 bases, with 13 bases between. This CDR3 is built from 15 residues. Germline CDR1 and CDR2: LGHNA and YSLEER. CDR3 in DNA: TGCGCCAGCAGCCAAGGTAGTGATCCGGTCTACGAGCAGTACTTC. This encodes CASSQGSDPVYEQYF.

The chain is built from TRBV9 and TRBJ2-5; possible D gene TRBD2, 6 bases. Trimming shortened V by 4 bases and J by 4 bases, and 14 bases separated the two germline ends. Germline V gene data show CDR1 as SGDLS and CDR2 as YYNGEE. The CDR3 loop spans 14 amino acids. The CDR3 sequence is CASSKTVGGETQYF. The CDR3 nucleotides are TGTGCCAGCAGCAAGACAGTCGGGGGAGAGACCCAGTACTTC.

This clone was observed a single time. The chain uses TRBV5-4 and TRBJ2-5, with TRBD1 matching over 7 bases. The V gene end was trimmed by 4 bases and the J gene end by 4 bases; junction bases not matched to a gene: 10. The V gene's germline CDR1 is SGHNT and CDR2 YYREEE (reference sequence). CDR3 length equals 15 residues. The CDR3 loop reads CASSAATGWAETQYF. DNA of the CDR3: TGTGCCAGCAGCGCCGCGACAGGGTGGGCAGAGACCCAGTACTTC.

This clone came up a few times. V gene TRBV27 combines with J gene TRBJ2-3; possible D gene TRBD1, 6 bases. Deletions cut 8 bases from V and 4 bases from J, with 16 bases between. Germline CDR1 is MNHEY and CDR2 is SMNVEV (reference sequence). This CDR3 is built from 14 residues. CDR3 nucleotide sequence: TGTGCCAGCTCCCGAGCAGGGGACCCAGATACGCAGTATTTT. Its protein product is CASSRAGDPDTQYF.

CDR3 bases: TGTGCCAGCAGCCCCCGGGCCTACGAGCAGTACTTC. This sequence encodes CASSPRAYEQYF. The rearrangement joins TRBV27 to TRBJ2-7; D remains ambiguous. The CDR3 consists of 12 residues. V was cut by 6 bases and J by 2 bases, with 8 bases left in between. CDR1 is MNHEY, CDR2 SMNVEV, per germline (reference sequence).

Notes on this clone: One end of the junction is discordant with germline, which a read error may explain. Other DNA sequences from this sample encode an identical CDR3 as well. The chain employs TRBV6-1 and TRBJ1-1; 7 bases line up with TRBD1. The CDR3 sequence is 15 residues long. From germline, CDR1 is MNHNS and CDR2 SASEGT. The CDR3 spells CASRASPDRNTEAFF. CDR3 coding DNA: TGTGCCAGCAGGGCATCCCCGGACAGGAACACTGAAGCCTTCTTT.

The chain is built from TRBV10-3 and TRBJ1-2; TRBD1 matches at 8 bases. The CDR3 is 13 amino acids. Germline V lookup: CDR1 ENHRY, CDR2 SYGVKD. The V gene end was trimmed by 6 bases and the J gene end by 5 bases; junction bases not matched to a gene: 5. Here the CDR3 DNA reads TGTGCCATCAGGCAGGGGGCCGGGTATGGCTACACCTTC. Its protein product is CAIRQGAGYGYTF.

Of note for this clone: The same CDR3 arises from other DNA sequences in this sample as well. The chain joins TRBV27 to TRBJ1-3; possible D gene TRBD1, 5 bases. Between the trimmed V and J ends, which lost 3 bases and 4 bases, there was a span of 10 bases. Germline CDR1 and CDR2: MNHEY and SMNVEV (reference sequence). The CDR3 consists of 14 residues. As DNA, the CDR3 is TGTGCCAGCAGTTTTAGGGGCGGCGGAAACACCATATATTTT. Translated: CASSFRGGGNTIYF.

The chain has TRBV28 and TRBJ2-1, with 16 positions matching TRBD2. The trim removed 8 bases at V and 9 bases at J, leaving 7 bases unmatched. Germline loops: CDR1 MDHEN, CDR2 SYDVKM. The CDR3 loop spans 15 amino acids. For the CDR3, the DNA is TGTGCCAGCTGGGGACTAGCGGGAGGGAGAGTTGAGCAGTTCTTC. Translating gives CASWGLAGGRVEQFF.

The CDR3 here is CASTRQGLSYEQYF. The CDR3 DNA is TGTGCCAGCACCCGGCAGGGCCTCTCCTACGAGCAGTACTTC. The rearrangement joins TRBV27 to TRBJ2-7; D might be TRBD1 (5 bases). The CDR3 is 14 amino acids. V dropped 7 bases and J dropped 0 bases, with 13 bases sitting between them. Germline V gene sequence: CDR1 MNHEY, CDR2 SMNVEV (reference sequence).

This chain uses TRBV7-8 with TRBJ2-3, with 7 bases aligning to TRBD2. Germline V gene data show CDR1 as SGHVS and CDR2 as FQNEAQ. The CDR3 spans 16 residues. V was clipped by 10 bases and J by 2 bases; unmatched bases: 15. The CDR3 DNA reads as TGTGCCATACTCCGGGGTAGCGGGCTTTCCACAGATACGCAGTATTTT. Translated, it gives CAILRGSGLSTDTQYF.

The chain joins TRBV19 to TRBJ2-7; no clear D. The CDR3 covers 14 residues. From germline, CDR1 is LNHDA and CDR2 SQIVND (reference sequence). V was shortened by 4 bases and J by 6 bases, with 16 bases between the two germline ends. DNA for the CDR3: TGTGCCAGTAGTACCCTACGTAAGCTCTCCGAGCAGTACTTC. This gives the protein CASSTLRKLSEQYF.

This rearrangement joins TRBV25-1 to TRBJ2-5; D possibly corresponds to TRBD1 (6 bases). This CDR3 contains 15 residues. The V gene's germline CDR1 is MGHDK and CDR2 SYGVNS. The V gene lost 3 bases and the J gene lost 1 base, with 12 bases spanning the gap. The CDR3 loop reads CASSDARGVQETQYF. CDR3 DNA sequence: TGTGCCAGCAGTGACGCCAGGGGAGTCCAAGAGACCCAGTACTTC. The full variable domain, its missing parts supplied by reference TRBV25-1 and TRBJ2-5, is EADIYQTPRYLVIGTGKKITLECSQTMGHDKMYWYQQDPGMELHLIHYSYGVNSTEKGDLSSESTVSRIRTEHFPLTLESARPSHTSQYLCASSDARGVQETQYFGPGTRLLVL.

The rearrangement uses TRBV7-2 and TRBJ2-7; 9 nucleotides match TRBD1. The V gene end was trimmed by 1 base and the J gene end by 5 bases; junction bases not matched to a gene: 12. This CDR3 has 17 residues. Germline V gene lookup returns CDR1 SGHTA and CDR2 FQGNSA. The CDR3 nucleotides read TGTGCCAGCAGCTTAGAGGCCGCCGGGACAGGGAGGGACGAGCAGTACTTC. Translation gives CASSLEAAGTGRDEQYF.

The chain uses TRBV27 and TRBJ1-2; possibly TRBD1 for D (5 bases). V was clipped by 3 bases and J by 4 bases, with 12 bases between them. The CDR3 covers 14 residues. The germline V gene has CDR1 MNHEY and CDR2 SMNVEV (reference sequence). Written as DNA, the CDR3 is TGTGCCAGCAGTTTCCTGGGCAGGGCCTATGGCTACACCTTC. Translating gives CASSFLGRAYGYTF.

The table lists this clone with a few counts. This rearrangement joins TRBV5-1 to TRBJ1-6; 7 nucleotides agree with TRBD1. Germline assignment: CDR1 SGHRS and CDR2 YFSETQ. Germline trimming cut 4 bases from V and 1 base from J; bases unmatched to any gene: 20. CDR3 length: 21 amino acids. The CDR3 DNA follows: TGCGCCAGCAGCCTCCGTTCGGCCCGGACAGGTCCCCTATCCTATAATTCACCCCTCCACTTT. Amino acids: CASSLRSARTGPLSYNSPLHF.

This clone has only a few counts. The CDR3 sequence is CASSLDTTGKFGNTIYF. The CDR3 coding sequence is TGTGCCAGCAGCTTGGATACGACAGGAAAATTTGGAAACACCATATATTTT. The V and J genes are TRBV5-4 and TRBJ1-3; D perhaps matches TRBD1 (6 bases). Trimming left V 0 bases short and J 3 bases short, with 16 bases between. The germline gives CDR1 SGHNT, CDR2 YYREEE (reference sequence). The CDR3 has 17 amino acids.

V gene TRBV9 combines with J gene TRBJ2-1; 8 bases are shared with TRBD2. CDR1 is SGDLS and CDR2 is YYNGEE in the germline V gene. V trimming: 4 bases; J trimming: 3 bases; junction bases outside the gene matches: 12. The CDR3 has 17 amino acids. In DNA, the CDR3 is TGTGCCAGCAGCTCCATAACGGGGCGGGAGGTCTACAATGAGCAGTTCTTC. Translated, it gives CASSSITGREVYNEQFF.

This clone was recorded only once. J is TRBJ1-2 and V is TRBV30; 7 bases fit TRBD1. The CDR3 consists of 11 residues. V shed 4 bases and J 8 bases; nucleotides not matched to a gene: 4. The V gene's germline CDR1 is GTSNPN and CDR2 SVGIG (reference sequence). The CDR3 DNA reads TGTGCCTGGACGACAGGGCCGGGCTACACCTTC. Translation: CAWTTGPGYTF. The whole variable domain, filled in from reference TRBV30 and TRBJ1-2, reads SQTIHQWPATLVQPVGSPLSLECTVEGTSNPNLYWYRQAAGRGLQLLFYSVGIGQISSEVPQNLSASRPQDRQFILSSKKLLLSDSGFYLCAWTTGPGYTFGSGTRLTVV.